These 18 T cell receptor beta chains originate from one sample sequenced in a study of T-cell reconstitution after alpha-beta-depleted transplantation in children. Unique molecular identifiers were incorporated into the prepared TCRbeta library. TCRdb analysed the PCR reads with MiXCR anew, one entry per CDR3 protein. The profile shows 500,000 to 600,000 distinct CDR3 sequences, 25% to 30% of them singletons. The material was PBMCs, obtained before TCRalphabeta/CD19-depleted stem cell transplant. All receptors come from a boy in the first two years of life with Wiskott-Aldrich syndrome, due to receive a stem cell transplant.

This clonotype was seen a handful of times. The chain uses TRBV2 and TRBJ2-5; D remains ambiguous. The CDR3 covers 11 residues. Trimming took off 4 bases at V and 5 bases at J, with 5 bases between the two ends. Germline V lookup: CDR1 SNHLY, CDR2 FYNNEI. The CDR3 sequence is CASSVYETQYF. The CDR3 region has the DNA TGTGCCAGCAGTGTGTACGAGACCCAGTACTTC.

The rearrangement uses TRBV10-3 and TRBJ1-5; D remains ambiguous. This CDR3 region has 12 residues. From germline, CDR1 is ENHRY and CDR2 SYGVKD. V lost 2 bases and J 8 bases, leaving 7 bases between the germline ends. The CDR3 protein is CAISEPGKPQHF. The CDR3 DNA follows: TGTGCCATCAGTGAGCCGGGAAAGCCCCAGCATTTT.

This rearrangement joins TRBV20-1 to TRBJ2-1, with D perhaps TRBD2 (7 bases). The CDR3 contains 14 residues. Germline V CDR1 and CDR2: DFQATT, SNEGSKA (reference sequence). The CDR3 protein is CSVGGRRSYNEQFF. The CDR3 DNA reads TGCAGCGTCGGGGGGCGGCGATCCTACAATGAGCAGTTCTTC.

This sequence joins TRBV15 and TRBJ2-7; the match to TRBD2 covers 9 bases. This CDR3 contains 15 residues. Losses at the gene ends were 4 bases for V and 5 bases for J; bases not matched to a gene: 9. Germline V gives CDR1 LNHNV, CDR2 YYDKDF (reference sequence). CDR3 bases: TGTGCCACCAGCAAAGGGGGTAGCGGGAGCAACGAGCAGTACTTC. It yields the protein CATSKGGSGSNEQYF.

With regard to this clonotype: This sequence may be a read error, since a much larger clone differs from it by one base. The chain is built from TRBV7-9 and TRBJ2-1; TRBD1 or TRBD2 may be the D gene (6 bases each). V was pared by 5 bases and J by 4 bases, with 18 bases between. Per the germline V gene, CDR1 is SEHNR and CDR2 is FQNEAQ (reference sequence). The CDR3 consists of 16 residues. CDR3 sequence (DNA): TGTGCCAGCAGCCAGAACCGGGGGCAGGTTTACAATGAGCAGTTCTTC. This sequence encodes CASSQNRGQVYNEQFF.

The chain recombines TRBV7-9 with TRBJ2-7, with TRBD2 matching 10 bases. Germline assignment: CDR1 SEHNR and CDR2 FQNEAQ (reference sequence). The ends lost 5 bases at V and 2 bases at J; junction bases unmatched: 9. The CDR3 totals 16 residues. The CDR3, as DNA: TGTGCCAGCAGCACTTCGACTAGCGGGCCGACCTACGAGCAGTACTTC. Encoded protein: CASSTSTSGPTYEQYF.

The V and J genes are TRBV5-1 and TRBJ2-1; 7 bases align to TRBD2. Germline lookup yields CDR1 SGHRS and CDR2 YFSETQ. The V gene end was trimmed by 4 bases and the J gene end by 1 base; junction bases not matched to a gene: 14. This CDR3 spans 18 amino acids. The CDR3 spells CASSHGGKAGSSYNEQFF. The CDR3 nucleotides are TGCGCCAGCAGCCATGGAGGAAAAGCGGGGAGTTCCTACAATGAGCAGTTCTTC.

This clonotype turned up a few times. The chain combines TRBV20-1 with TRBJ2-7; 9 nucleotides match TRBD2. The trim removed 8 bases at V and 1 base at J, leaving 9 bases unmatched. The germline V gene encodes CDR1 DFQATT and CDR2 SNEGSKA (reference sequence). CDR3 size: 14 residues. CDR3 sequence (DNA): TGCAGTCCTCTCCCGGGACTAGCTTCCTACGAGCAGTACTTC. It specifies CSPLPGLASYEQYF.

The CDR3 loop is CASSLPGANYGYTF. The CDR3 DNA sequence: TGCGCCAGCAGCTTGCCAGGGGCGAACTATGGCTACACCTTC. The chain carries TRBV5-1 and TRBJ1-2; TRBD1 is a possible D gene (6 bases). V lost 1 base and J 2 bases, leaving 9 bases between the germline ends. Germline-derived CDR1 and CDR2 are SGHRS and YFSETQ. CDR3 length: 14 residues.

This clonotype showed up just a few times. In DNA form, the CDR3 reads TGTGCCAGCTCACCTCAGTTTAACACTGAAGCTTTCTTT. This codes for CASSPQFNTEAFF. This rearrangement joins TRBV18 to TRBJ1-1; D remains ambiguous. V shed 3 bases and J shed 2 bases, with 7 bases lying between them. This CDR3 comprises 13 residues. In germline, CDR1 is KGHSH, CDR2 LQKENI.

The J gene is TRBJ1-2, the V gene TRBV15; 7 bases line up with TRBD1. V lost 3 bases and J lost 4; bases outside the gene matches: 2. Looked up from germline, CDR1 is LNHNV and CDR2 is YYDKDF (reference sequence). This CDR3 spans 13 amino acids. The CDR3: CATSREGAYGYTF. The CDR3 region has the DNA TGTGCCACCAGCAGGGAGGGGGCCTATGGCTACACCTTC.

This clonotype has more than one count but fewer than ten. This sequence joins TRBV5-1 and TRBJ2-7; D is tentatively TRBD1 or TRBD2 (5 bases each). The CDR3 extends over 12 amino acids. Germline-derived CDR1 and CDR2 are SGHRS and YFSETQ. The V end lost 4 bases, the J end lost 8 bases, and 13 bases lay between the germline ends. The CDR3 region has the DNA TGCGCCAGCAGCCGGGACGGGGCGAAGCAGTACTTC. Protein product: CASSRDGAKQYF.

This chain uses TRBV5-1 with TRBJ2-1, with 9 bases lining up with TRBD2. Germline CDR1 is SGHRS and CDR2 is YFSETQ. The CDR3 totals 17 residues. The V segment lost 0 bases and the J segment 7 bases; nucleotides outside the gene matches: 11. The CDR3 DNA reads TGCGCCAGCAGCTTGGCCGGGAAAACTAGCGGGTTGAATGAGCAGTTCTTC. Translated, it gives CASSLAGKTSGLNEQFF. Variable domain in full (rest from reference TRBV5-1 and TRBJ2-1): KAGVTQTPRYLIKTRGQQVTLSCSPISGHRSVSWYQQTPGQGLQFLFEYFSETQRNKGNFPGRFSGRQFSNSRSEMNVSTLELGDSALYLCASSLAGKTSGLNEQFFGPGTRLTVL.

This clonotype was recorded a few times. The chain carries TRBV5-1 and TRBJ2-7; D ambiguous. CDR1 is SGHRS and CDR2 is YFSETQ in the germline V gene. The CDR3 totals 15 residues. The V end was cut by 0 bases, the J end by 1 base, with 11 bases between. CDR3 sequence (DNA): TGCGCCAGCAGCTTGGAAGGCCTGGTTTCCTACGAGCAGTACTTC. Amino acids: CASSLEGLVSYEQYF.

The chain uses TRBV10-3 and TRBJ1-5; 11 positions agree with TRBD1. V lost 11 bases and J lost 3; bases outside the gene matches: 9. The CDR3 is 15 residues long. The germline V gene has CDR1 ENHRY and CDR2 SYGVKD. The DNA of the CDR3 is TGTGCCTCAGAGGGGGGACAGGGGGACAATCAGCCCCAGCATTTT. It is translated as CASEGGQGDNQPQHF.

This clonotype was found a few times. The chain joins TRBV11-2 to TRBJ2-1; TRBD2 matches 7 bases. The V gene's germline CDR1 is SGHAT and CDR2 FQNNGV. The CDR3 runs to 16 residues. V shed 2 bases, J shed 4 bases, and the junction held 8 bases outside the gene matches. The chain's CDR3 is CASSLSLGGPYNEQFF. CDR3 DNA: TGTGCCAGCAGCTTATCGCTGGGAGGGCCGTACAATGAGCAGTTCTTC. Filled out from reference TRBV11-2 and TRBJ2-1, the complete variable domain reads EAGVAQSPRYKIIEKRQSVAFWCNPISGHATLYWYQQILGQGPKLLIQFQNNGVVDDSQLPKDRFSAERLKGVDSTLKIQPAKLEDSAVYLCASSLSLGGPYNEQFFGPGTRLTVL.

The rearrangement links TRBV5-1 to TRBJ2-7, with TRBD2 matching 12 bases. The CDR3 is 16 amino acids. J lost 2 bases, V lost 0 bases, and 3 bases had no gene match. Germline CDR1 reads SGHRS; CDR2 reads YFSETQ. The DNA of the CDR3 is TGCGCCAGCAGCTTGGATACTAGCGGGAGGACCTACGAGCAGTACTTC. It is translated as CASSLDTSGRTYEQYF.

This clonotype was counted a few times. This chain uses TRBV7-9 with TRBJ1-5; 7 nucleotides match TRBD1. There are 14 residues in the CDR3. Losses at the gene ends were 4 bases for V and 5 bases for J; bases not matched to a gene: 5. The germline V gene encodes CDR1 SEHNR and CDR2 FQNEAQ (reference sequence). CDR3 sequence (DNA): TGTGCCAGCAGCTCACAGGGGTTCGATCAGCCCCAGCATTTT. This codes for CASSSQGFDQPQHF.